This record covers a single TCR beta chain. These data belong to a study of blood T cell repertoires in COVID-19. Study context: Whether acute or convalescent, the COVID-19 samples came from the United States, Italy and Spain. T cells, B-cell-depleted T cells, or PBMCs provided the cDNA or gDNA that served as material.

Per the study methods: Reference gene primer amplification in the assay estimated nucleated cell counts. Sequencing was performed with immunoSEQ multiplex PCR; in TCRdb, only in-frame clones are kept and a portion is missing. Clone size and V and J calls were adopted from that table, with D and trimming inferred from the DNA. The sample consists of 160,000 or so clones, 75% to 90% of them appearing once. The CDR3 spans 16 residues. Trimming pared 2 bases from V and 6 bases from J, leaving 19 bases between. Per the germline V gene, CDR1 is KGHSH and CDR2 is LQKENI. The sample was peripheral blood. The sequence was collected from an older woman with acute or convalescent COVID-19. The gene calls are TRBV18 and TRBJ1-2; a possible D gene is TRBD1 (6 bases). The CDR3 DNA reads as TGTGCCAGCTCACCAGTTCTACAGGGCCTCCTTGATGGCTACACCTTC. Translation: CASSPVLQGLLDGYTF.